Listed below are T cell receptor beta chains from one sample, sequenced in a study of control samples from healthy donors and cancer patients. Data came from immunoSEQ multiplex PCR; TCRdb stores just in-frame clones and leaves some out. The table records about 130,000 clones, just over 90% of them present only once. Sample: PBMCs. The receptors stem from a man between 45 and 60 years old with head and neck cancer. Each CDR3 is given with its conserved first and last residue. The D gene is left open where the match is weak. Size is stated for part of the rows, as once, few or many counts, or as a class when the clone is expanded.

d_gene	abundance	j_gene	v_gene	CDR3nt	CDR3aa
NA	NA	TRBJ1-5	TRBV2	TGTGCCAGCAGTTACCGCCGCAATCAGCCCCAGCATTTT	CASSYRRNQPQHF
TRBD1	once	TRBJ2-7	TRBV11-2	TGTGCCAGCAGCCCTCTAATTCCGGGACAGGGGAGAAGAGAGCAGTACTTC	CASSPLIPGQGRREQYF
TRBD2	NA	TRBJ2-7	TRBV27	TGTGCCAGCAGGGTGGGACTAGCGGCCTACGAGCAGTACTTC	CASRVGLAAYEQYF
NA	NA	TRBJ1-1	TRBV18	TGTGCCAGCTCACCGACCACCCTGAACACTGAAGCTTTCTTT	CASSPTTLNTEAFF
NA	NA	TRBJ2-3	TRBV12-1	TGTGCCAGCAGCTTTCTACCTGGCACAGATACGCAGTATTTT	CASSFLPGTDTQYF
NA	NA	TRBJ1-2	TRBV12-3/TRBV12-4	TGTGCCAGCAGTAGGAGAGGCAATGGCTACACCTTC	CASSRRGNGYTF
NA	NA	TRBJ1-5	TRBV19	TGTGCCAGTAGTCTCGCCCCCCAGCCCCAGCATTTT	CASSLAPQPQHF
TRBD1	NA	TRBJ1-1	TRBV29-1	TGCAGCGTTGGACCGGGACAGGGGATTGAAGCTTTCTTT	CSVGPGQGIEAFF
NA	NA	TRBJ2-6	TRBV25-1	TGTGCCAGCAGTGAGAGAAACTCTGGGGCCAACGTCCTGACTTTC	CASSERNSGANVLTF
TRBD1	NA	TRBJ2-3	TRBV15	TGTGCCACCGGGACAGCTAGCACAGATACGCAGTATTTT	CATGTASTDTQYF
NA	NA	TRBJ2-1	TRBV5-6	TGTGCCAGCAGCTTGGGGGGAACGGATGAGCAGTTCTTC	CASSLGGTDEQFF